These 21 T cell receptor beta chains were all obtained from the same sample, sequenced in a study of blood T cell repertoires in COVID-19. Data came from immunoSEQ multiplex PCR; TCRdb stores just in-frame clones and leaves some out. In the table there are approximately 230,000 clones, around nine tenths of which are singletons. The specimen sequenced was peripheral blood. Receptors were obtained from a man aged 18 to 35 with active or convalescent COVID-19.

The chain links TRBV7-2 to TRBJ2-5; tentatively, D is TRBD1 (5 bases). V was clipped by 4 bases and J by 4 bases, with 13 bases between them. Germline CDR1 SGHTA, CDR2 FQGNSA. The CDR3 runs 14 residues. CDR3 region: CASSYRGFLETQYF. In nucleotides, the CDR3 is TGTGCCAGCAGCTATAGGGGATTTTTAGAGACCCAGTACTTC.

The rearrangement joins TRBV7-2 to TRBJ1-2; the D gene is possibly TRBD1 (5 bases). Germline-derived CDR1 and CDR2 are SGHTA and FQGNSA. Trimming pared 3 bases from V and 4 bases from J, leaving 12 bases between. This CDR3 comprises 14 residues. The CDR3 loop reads CASSFRDSPYGYTF. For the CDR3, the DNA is TGTGCCAGCAGCTTCCGGGACTCTCCCTATGGCTACACCTTC.

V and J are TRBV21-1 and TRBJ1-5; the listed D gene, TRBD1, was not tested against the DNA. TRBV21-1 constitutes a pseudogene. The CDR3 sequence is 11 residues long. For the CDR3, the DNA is TGTGCCCCTCGTGGCCATCAGCCCCAGCATTTT. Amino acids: CAPRGHQPQHF.

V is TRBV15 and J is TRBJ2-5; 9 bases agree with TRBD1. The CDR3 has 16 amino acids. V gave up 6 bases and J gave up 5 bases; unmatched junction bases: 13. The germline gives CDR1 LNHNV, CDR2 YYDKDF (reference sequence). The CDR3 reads CATRRTGERDWETQYF. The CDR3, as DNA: TGTGCCACCAGGCGGACAGGGGAACGAGATTGGGAGACCCAGTACTTC.

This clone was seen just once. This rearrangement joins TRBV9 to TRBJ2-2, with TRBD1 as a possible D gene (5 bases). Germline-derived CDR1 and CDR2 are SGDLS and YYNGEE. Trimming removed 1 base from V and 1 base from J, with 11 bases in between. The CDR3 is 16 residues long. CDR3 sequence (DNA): TGTGCCAGCAGCGTATACCAGGGCGAGAACACCGGGGAGCTGTTTTTT. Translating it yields CASSVYQGENTGELFF.

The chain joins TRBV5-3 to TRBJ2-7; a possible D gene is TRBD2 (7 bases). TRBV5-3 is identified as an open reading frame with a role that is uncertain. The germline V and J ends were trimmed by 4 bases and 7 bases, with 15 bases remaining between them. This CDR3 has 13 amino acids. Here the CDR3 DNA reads TGTGCCAGAAGCCGGGGGGCCGGGGGAGAGCAGTACTTC. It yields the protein CARSRGAGGEQYF.

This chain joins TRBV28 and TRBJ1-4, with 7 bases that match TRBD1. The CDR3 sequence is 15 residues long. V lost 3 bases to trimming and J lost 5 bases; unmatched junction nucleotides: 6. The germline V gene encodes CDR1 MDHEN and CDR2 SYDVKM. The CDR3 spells CASSFGGTENEKLFF. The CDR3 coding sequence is TGTGCCAGCAGTTTTGGTGGGACAGAAAATGAAAAACTGTTTTTT.

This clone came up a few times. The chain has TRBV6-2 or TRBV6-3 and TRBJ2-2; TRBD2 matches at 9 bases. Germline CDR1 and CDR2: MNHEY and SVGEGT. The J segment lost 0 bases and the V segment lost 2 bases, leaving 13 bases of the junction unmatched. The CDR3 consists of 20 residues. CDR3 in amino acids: CASSYKRPSGVNANTGELFF. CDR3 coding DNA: TGTGCCAGCAGTTACAAAAGACCTAGCGGGGTAAACGCGAACACCGGGGAGCTGTTTTTT.

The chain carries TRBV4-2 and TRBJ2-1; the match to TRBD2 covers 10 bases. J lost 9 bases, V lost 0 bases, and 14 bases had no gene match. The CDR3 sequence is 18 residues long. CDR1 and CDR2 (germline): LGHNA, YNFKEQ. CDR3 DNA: TGTGCCAGCAGCCAAGACCCCTCCGGAGCGGGAGGGCCGATTGAGCAGTTCTTC. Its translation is CASSQDPSGAGGPIEQFF.

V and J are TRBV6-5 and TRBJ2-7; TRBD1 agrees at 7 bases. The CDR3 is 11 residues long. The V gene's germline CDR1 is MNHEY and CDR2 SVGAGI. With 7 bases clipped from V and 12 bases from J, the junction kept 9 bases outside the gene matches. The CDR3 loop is CASKVSTGTYF. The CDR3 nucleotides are TGTGCCAGCAAAGTTTCGACAGGGACGTACTTC.

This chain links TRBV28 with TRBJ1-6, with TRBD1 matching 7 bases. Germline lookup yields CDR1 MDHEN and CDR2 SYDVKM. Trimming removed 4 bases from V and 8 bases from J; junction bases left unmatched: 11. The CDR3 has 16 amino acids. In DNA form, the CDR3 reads TGTGCCAGCAGTTCCCAACGACAGGGCGTTCATTCACCCCTCCACTTT. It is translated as CASSSQRQGVHSPLHF. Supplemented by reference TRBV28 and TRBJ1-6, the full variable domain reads DVKVTQSSRYLVKRTGEKVFLECVQDMDHENMFWYRQDPGLGLRLIYFSYDVKMKEKGDIPEGYSVSREKKERFSLILESASTNQTSMYLCASSSQRQGVHSPLHFGNGTRLTVT.

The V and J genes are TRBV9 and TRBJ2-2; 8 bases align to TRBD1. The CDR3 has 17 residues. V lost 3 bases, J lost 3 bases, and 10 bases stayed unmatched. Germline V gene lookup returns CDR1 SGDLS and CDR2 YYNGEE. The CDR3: CASSATDRGAYTGELFF. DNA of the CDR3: TGTGCCAGCAGCGCCACCGACAGGGGCGCTTACACCGGGGAGCTGTTTTTT.

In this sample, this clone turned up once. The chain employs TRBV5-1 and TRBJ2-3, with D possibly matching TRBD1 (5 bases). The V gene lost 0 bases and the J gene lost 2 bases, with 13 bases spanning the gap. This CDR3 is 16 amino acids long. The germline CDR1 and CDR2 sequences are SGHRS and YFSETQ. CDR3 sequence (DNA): TGCGCCAGCAGCTTGGTGGCAGGGATATACACAGATACGCAGTATTTT. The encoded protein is CASSLVAGIYTDTQYF.

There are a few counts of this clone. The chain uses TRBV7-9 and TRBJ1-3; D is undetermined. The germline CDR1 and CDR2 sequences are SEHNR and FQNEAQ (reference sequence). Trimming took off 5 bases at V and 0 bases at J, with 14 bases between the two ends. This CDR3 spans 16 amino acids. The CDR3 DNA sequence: TGTGCCAGCAGCCTAACCCTGGGCACCTCTGGAAACACCATATATTTT. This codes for CASSLTLGTSGNTIYF.

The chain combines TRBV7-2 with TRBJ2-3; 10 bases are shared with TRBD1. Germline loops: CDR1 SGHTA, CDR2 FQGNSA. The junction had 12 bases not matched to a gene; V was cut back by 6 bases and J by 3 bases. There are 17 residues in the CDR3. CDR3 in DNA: TGTGCCAGCAGTCGCGCGGGGCCGGGACAGGGGACAGATACGCAGTATTTT. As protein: CASSRAGPGQGTDTQYF. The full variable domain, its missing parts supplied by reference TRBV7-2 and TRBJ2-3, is GAGVSQSPSNKVTEKGKDVELRCDPISGHTALYWYRQSLGQGLEFLIYFQGNSAPDKSGLPSDRFSAERTGGSVSTLTIQRTQQEDSAVYLCASSRAGPGQGTDTQYFGPGTRLTVL.

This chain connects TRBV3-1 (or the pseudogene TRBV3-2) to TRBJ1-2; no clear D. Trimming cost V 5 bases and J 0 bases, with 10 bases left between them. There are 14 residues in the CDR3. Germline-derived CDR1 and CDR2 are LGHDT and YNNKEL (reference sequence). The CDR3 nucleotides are TGTGCCAGCAGCTCGGTCCCCGCTAACTATGGCTACACCTTC. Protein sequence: CASSSVPANYGYTF.

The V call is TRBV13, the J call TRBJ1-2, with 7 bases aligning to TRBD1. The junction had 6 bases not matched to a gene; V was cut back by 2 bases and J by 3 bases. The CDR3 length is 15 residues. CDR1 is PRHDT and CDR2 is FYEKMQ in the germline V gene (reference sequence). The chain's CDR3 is CASSLTGEVYYGYTF. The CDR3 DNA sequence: TGTGCCAGCAGCTTAACAGGGGAGGTCTACTATGGCTACACCTTC.

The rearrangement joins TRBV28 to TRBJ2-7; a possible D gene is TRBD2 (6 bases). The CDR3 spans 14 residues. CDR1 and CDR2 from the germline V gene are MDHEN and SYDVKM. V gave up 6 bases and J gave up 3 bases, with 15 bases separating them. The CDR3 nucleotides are TGTGCCAGCAGACCAGCGGGTTTTGGCTACGAGCAGTACTTC. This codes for CASRPAGFGYEQYF.

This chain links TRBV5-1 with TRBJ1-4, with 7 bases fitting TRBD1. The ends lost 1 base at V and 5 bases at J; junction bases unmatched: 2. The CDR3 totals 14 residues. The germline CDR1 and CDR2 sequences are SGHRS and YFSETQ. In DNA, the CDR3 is TGCGCCAGCAGCTTGACAGGGGAGAATGAAAAACTGTTTTTT. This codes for CASSLTGENEKLFF.

The CDR3 loop is CASSFRTPNIQYF. The CDR3 DNA sequence: TGTGCCAGCAGTTTTAGGACACCAAACATTCAGTACTTC. The genes are TRBV27 and TRBJ2-4; possible D gene TRBD1, 5 bases. V lost 3 bases and J 6 bases, leaving 9 bases between the germline ends. CDR1 is MNHEY and CDR2 is SMNVEV in the germline V gene (reference sequence). The CDR3 has 13 amino acids.

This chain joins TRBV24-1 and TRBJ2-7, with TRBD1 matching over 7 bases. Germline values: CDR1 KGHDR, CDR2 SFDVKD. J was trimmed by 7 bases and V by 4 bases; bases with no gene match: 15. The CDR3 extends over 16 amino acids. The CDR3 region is CATSDPRDSSPGEQYF. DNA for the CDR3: TGTGCCACCAGTGACCCTAGGGACAGCTCCCCGGGGGAGCAGTACTTC.